One TCR beta chain is described in this entry. Antigen unknown. The CDR3 runs 13 residues. Germline-derived CDR1 and CDR2 are LGHDT and YNNKEL (reference sequence). Trimming left V 4 bases short and J 3 bases short, with 6 bases between. The data originate from a study of read filtering for tumor transcriptome and immune sequencing. Findings of the study overall: Without single-read clonotypes, shared clonotype proportions correlated more between IR-seq and RNA-seq. Around 80% of IR-seq clonotypes had a single read, yet these held roughly 3.7% of reads.

Molecular barcoded adaptors covering alpha/delta and beta/gamma chains were used on roughly 400 ng RNA. TCRdb fed the reads into MiXCR, producing one record per CDR3 protein. The sample holds 20,000 to 25,000 distinct CDR3 sequences; around 13% are singletons and the top ten take 60% to 80%. This chain uses TRBV3-1 with TRBJ2-2; D unclear. The sequencing sample was made of a population of CD138-negative cells sorted from bone marrow. The source is a donor older than 35 with multiple myeloma. CDR3 region: CASSPLDTGELFF. The CDR3 DNA is TGTGCCAGCAGCCCCCTGGACACCGGGGAGCTGTTTTTT.